The 6 T cell receptor beta chains listed next were all sequenced from one sample in a study of T cell clonotyping in hematopoietic cell transplantation. Measured with immunoSEQ multiplex PCR; TCRdb has only the in-frame clones, and not every one. The sample has approximately 4,400 clones, nearly 70% seen once. The sample was PBMCs, taken 100 days after allogeneic stem cell transplant. The origin of the receptors is a male patient aged 60 to 75 who had an allogeneic stem cell transplant, so the T cells may come from the graft donor. Some clones in this sample may be carry-over from other donors' samples.

CDR3 coding DNA: TGCGCCAGCAGCCAAGACCGGACAGGGTCCAACGAGCAGTACTTC. Its protein product is CASSQDRTGSNEQYF. The V call is TRBV4-1, the J call TRBJ2-7; 8 bases agree with TRBD1. The CDR3 extends over 15 amino acids. CDR1 is MGHRA, CDR2 YSYEKL, per germline. V trimming: 0 bases; J trimming: 5 bases; junction bases outside the gene matches: 6.

This chain uses TRBV11-1 with TRBJ1-1; the D is unclear. Deletions cut 8 bases from V and 1 base from J, with 11 bases between. The CDR3 has 13 residues. Germline CDR1 is SGHAT and CDR2 is FQDESV (reference sequence). The CDR3 loop reads CASGYTGNTEAFF. The CDR3 DNA reads TGTGCCAGCGGGTATACGGGGAACACTGAAGCTTTCTTT.

The J gene is TRBJ2-7, the V gene TRBV11-2; D unresolved. Germline lookup yields CDR1 SGHAT and CDR2 FQNNGV. The CDR3 totals 15 residues. Trimming shortened V by 5 bases and J by 6 bases, and 20 bases separated the two germline ends. Written as DNA, the CDR3 is TGTGCCAGCAGCCCGCGAGTAGAGAAGATCGCCGAGCAGTACTTC. It translates to CASSPRVEKIAEQYF.

The V gene is TRBV29-1, the J gene TRBJ1-5; no reliable D call. Trimming shortened V by 1 base and J by 4 bases, and 8 bases separated the two germline ends. Germline V CDR1 and CDR2: SQVTM, ANQGSEA. The length of the CDR3 is 13 residues. DNA for the CDR3: TGCAGCGTTGAAGCGGGGTGGAATCAGCCCCAGCATTTT. It is translated as CSVEAGWNQPQHF.

This clone was recorded once. The chain has TRBV7-9 and TRBJ1-2; 9 bases are a match to TRBD1. The CDR3 contains 15 residues. Germline loops: CDR1 SEHNR, CDR2 FQNEAQ (reference sequence). The junction had 7 bases not matched to a gene; V was cut back by 4 bases and J by 4 bases. CDR3 DNA: TGTGCCAGCAGCTACGCCGGGACAGGGCTCTATGGCTACACCTTC. It is translated as CASSYAGTGLYGYTF.

This chain connects TRBV25-1 to TRBJ1-2; tentatively, D is TRBD1 (5 bases). Germline V gene lookup returns CDR1 MGHDK and CDR2 SYGVNS. CDR3 length: 15 amino acids. Between the trimmed V and J ends, which lost 4 bases and 5 bases, there was a span of 17 bases. CDR3 nucleotides: TGTGCCAGCAGTGCCACAGGCCCTCCGCTATATGGCTACACCTTC. It yields the protein CASSATGPPLYGYTF.